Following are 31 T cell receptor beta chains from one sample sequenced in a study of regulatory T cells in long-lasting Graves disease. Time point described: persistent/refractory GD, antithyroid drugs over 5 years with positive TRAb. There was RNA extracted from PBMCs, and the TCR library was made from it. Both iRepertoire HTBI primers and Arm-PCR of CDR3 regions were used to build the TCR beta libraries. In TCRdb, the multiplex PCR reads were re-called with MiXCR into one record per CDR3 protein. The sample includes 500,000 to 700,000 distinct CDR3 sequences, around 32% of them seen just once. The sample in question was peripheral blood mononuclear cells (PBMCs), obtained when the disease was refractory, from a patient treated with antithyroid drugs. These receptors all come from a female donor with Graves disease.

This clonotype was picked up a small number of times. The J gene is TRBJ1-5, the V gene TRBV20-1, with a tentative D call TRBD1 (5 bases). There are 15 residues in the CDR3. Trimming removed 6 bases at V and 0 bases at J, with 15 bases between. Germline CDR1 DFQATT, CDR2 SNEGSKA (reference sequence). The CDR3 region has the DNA TGCAGTGCCCATGTAAGACAGAATAGCAATCAGCCCCAGCATTTT. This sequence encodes CSAHVRQNSNQPQHF.

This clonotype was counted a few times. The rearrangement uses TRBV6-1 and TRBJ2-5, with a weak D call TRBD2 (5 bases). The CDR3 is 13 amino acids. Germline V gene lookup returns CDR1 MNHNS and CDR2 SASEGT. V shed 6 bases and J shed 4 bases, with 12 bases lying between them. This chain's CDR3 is CASRLDLVETQYF. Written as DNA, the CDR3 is TGTGCCAGCAGACTAGACTTAGTAGAGACCCAGTACTTC.

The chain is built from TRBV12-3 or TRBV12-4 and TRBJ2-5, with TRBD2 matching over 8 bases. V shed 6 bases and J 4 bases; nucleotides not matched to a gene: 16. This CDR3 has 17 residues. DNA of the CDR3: TGTGCCAGCAGCTCGGTTGTATCGGGAGGGTTAGGAGAGACCCAGTACTTC. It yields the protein CASSSVVSGGLGETQYF.

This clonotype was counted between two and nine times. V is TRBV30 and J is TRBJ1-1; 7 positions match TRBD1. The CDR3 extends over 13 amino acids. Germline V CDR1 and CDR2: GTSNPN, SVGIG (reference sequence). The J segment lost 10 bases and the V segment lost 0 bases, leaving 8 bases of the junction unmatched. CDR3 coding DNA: TGTGCCTGGAGTGTACAAGGGGGCGTTGTAGCTTTCTTT. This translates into CAWSVQGGVVAFF.

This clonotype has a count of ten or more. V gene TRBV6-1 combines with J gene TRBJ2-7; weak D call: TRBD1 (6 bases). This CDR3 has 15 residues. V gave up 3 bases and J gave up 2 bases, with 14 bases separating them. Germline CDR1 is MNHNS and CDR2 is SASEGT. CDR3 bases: TGTGCCAGCAGTGATCCAGGGGAAGGAGCCTACGAGCAGTACTTC. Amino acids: CASSDPGEGAYEQYF.

The CDR3 sequence: CSARTSVPYEQYF. DNA of the CDR3: TGCAGTGCTAGAACGAGCGTCCCCTACGAGCAGTACTTC. This chain connects TRBV20-1 to TRBJ2-7, with D unclear. This CDR3 comprises 13 residues. Trimming shortened V by 2 bases and J by 2 bases, and 10 bases separated the two germline ends. Germline-derived CDR1 and CDR2 are DFQATT and SNEGSKA (reference sequence).

The CDR3 DNA reads as TGTGCCAGCAGCTTAAGGGTCTCGGGCACAGATACGCAGTATTTT. Protein: CASSLRVSGTDTQYF. The V call is TRBV7-9, the J call TRBJ2-3; D unclear. CDR1 and CDR2 from the germline V gene are SEHNR and FQNEAQ (reference sequence). The CDR3 length is 15 residues. Deletions cut 2 bases from V and 1 base from J, with 10 bases between.

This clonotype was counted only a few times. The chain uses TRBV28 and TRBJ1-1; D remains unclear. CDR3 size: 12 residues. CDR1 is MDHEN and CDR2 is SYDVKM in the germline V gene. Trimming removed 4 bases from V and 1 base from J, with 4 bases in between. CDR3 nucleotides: TGTGCCAGCAGTTACACGAACACTGAAGCTTTCTTT. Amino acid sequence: CASSYTNTEAFF.

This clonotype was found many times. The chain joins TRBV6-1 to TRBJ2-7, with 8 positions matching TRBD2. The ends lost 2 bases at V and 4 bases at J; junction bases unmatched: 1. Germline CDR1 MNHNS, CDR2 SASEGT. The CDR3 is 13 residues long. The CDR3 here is CASSETSGYEQYF. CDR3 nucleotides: TGTGCCAGCAGTGAAACTAGCGGATACGAGCAGTACTTC.

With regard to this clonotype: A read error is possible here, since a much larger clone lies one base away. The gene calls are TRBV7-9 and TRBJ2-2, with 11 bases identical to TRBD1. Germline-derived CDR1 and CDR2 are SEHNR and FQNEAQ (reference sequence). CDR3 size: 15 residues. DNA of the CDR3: TGTGCCAGCAGCCTCGGGACAGGGGGAACGGGGGAGCTGCTTTTT. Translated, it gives CASSLGTGGTGELLF.

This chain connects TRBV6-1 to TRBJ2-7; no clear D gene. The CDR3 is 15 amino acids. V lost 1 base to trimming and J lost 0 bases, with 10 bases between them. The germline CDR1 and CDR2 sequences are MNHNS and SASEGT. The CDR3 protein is CASSEVAESSYEQYF. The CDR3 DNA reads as TGTGCCAGCAGTGAAGTCGCGGAGAGCTCCTACGAGCAGTACTTC.

CDR3 nucleotides: TGTGCCAGCAGGATCGGGGGGGAGAGCACTGAAGCTTTCTTT. Amino acid sequence: CASRIGGESTEAFF. The chain joins TRBV6-1 to TRBJ1-1; D is possibly TRBD1 (5 bases). The CDR3 spans 14 residues. Trimming left V 6 bases short and J 4 bases short, with 15 bases between. The germline CDR1 and CDR2 sequences are MNHNS and SASEGT.

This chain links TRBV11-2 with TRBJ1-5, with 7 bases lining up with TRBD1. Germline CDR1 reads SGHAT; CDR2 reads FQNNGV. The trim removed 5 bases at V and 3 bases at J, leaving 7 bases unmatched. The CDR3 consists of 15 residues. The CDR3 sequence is CASSLEGAHNQPQHF. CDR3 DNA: TGTGCCAGCAGCCTCGAGGGGGCCCACAATCAGCCCCAGCATTTT.

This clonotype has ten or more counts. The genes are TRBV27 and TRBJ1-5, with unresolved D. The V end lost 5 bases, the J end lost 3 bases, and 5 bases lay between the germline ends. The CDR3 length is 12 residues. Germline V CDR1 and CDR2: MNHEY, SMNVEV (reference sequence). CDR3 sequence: CASSTTNQPQHF. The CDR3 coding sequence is TGTGCCAGCAGTACCACCAATCAGCCCCAGCATTTT.

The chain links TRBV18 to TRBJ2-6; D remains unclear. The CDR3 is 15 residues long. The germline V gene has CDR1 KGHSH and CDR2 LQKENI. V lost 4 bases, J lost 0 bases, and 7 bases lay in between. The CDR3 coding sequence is TGTGCCAGCTCACACAAGACCTCTGGGGCCAACGTCCTGACTTTC. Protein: CASSHKTSGANVLTF. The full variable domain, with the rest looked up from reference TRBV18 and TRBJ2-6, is NAGVMQNPRHLVRRRGQEARLRCSPMKGHSHVYWYRQLPEEGLKFMVYLQKENIIDESGMPKERFSAEFPKEGPSILRIQQVVRGDSAAYFCASSHKTSGANVLTFGAGSRLTVL.

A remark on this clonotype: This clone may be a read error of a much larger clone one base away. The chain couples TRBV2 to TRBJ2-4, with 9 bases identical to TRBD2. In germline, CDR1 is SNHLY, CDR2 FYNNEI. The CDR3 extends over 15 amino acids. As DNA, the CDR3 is TGTGCCAGCAGTGAAGCGGGACTAGCCGTAAACGTTCAGTACTTC. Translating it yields CASSEAGLAVNVQYF.

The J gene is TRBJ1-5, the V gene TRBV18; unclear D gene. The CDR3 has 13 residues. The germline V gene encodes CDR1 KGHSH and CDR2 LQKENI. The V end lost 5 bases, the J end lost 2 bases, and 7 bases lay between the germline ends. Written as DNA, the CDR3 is TGTGCCAGCTCAGGGAAGGGCAATCAGCCCCAGCATTTT. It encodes CASSGKGNQPQHF. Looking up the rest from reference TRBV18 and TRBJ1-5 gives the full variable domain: NAGVMQNPRHLVRRRGQEARLRCSPMKGHSHVYWYRQLPEEGLKFMVYLQKENIIDESGMPKERFSAEFPKEGPSILRIQQVVRGDSAAYFCASSGKGNQPQHFGDGTRLSIL.

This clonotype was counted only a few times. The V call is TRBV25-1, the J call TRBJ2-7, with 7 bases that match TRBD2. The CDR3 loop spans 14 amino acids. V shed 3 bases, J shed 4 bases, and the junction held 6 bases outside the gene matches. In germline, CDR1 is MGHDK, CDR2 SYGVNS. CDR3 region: CASSDWSGNYEQYF. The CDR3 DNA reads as TGTGCCAGCAGTGATTGGAGCGGGAATTACGAGCAGTACTTC.

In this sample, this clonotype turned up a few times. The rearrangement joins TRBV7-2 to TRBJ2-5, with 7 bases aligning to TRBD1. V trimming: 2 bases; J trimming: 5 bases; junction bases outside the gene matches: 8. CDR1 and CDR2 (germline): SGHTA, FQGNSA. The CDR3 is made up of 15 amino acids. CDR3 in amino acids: CASSLRSTGLETQYF. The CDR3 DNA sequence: TGTGCCAGCAGCTTACGCTCGACAGGGTTGGAGACCCAGTACTTC.

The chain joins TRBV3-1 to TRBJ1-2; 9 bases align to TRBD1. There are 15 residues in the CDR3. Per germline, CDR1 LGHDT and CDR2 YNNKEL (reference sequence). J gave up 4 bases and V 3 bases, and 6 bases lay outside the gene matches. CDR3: CASSQGQGGTYGYTF. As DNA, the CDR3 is TGTGCCAGCAGCCAGGGACAGGGAGGAACCTATGGCTACACCTTC. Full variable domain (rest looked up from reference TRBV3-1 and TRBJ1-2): DTAVSQTPKYLVTQMGNDKSIKCEQNLGHDTMYWYKQDSKKFLKIMFSYNNKELIINETVPNRFSPKSPDKAHLNLHINSLELGDSAVYFCASSQGQGGTYGYTFGSGTRLTVV.

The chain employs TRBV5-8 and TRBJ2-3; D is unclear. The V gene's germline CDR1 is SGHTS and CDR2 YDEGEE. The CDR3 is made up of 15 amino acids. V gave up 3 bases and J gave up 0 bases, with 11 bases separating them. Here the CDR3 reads CASSSDKISTDTQYF. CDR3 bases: TGTGCCAGCAGCTCCGACAAGATCAGCACAGATACGCAGTATTTT.

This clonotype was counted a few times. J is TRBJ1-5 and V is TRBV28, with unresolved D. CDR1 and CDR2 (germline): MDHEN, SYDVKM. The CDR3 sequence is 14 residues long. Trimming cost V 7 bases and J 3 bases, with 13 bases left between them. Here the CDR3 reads CASNGGFPNQPQHF. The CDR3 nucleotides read TGTGCCAGCAACGGTGGGTTCCCCAATCAGCCCCAGCATTTT.

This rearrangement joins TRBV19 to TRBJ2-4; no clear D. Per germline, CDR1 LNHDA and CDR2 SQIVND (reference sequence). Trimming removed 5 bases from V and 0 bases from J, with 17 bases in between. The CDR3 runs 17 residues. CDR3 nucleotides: TGTGCCAGTAGTTCTCCCTCGACTGGCCTAGCCAAAAACATTCAGTACTTC. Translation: CASSSPSTGLAKNIQYF.

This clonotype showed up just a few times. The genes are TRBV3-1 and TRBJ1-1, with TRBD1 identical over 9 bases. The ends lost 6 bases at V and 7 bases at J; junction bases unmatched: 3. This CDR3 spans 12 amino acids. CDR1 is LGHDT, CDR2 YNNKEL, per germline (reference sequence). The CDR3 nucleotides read TGTGCCAGCAGGCAGGACAGGGGTGAAGCTTTCTTT. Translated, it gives CASRQDRGEAFF.

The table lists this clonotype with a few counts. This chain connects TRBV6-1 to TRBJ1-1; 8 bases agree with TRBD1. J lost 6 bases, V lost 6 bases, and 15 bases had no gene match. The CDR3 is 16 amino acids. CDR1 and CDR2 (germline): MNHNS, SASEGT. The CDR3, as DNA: TGTGCCAGCAGGGATACGGGACAGGTTATCCTCCCTGAAGCTTTCTTT. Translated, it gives CASRDTGQVILPEAFF.

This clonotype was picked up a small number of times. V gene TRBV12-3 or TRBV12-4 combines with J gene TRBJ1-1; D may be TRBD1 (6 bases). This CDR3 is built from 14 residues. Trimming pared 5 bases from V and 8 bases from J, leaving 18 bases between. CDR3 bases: TGTGCCAGCAGTCCAGGCGAGGGGGAGAGGGAAGCTTTCTTT. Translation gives CASSPGEGEREAFF.

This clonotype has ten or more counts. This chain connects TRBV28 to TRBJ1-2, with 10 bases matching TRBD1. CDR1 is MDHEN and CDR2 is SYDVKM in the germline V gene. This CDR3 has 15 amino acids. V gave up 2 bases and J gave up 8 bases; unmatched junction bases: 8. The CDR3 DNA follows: TGTGCCAGCAGTTTAACGGGACAGGGGACTAGGGGCTACACCTTC. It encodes CASSLTGQGTRGYTF.

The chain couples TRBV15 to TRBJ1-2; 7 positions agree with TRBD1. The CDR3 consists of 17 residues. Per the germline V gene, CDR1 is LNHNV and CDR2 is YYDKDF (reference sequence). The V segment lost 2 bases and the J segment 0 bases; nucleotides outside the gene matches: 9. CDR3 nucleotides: TGTGCCACCAGCAGAAAACAAAGGGGGCTCTCTAACTATGGCTACACCTTC. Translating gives CATSRKQRGLSNYGYTF.

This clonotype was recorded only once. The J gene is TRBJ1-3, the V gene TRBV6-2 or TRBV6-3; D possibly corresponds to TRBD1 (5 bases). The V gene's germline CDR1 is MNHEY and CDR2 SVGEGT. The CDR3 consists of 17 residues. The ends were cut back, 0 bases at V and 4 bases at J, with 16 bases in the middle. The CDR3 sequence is CASSYSIAIGDGNTIYF. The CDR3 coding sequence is TGTGCCAGCAGTTACTCGATTGCGATAGGGGACGGAAACACCATATATTTT.

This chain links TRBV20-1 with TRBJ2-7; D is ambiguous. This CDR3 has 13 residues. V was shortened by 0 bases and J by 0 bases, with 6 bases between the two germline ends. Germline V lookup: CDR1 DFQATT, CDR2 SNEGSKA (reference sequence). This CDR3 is CSARDRYSYEQYF. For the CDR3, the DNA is TGCAGTGCTAGAGACAGGTACTCCTACGAGCAGTACTTC.

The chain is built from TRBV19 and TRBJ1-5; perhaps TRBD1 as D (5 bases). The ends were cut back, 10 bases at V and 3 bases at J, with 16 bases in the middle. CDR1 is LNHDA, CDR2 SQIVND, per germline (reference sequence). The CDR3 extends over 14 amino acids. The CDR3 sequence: CATSVTGDNQPQHF. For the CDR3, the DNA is TGTGCCACCTCGGTTACGGGGGACAATCAGCCCCAGCATTTT.